Sequencing of this T cell receptor beta chain was carried out in a study of long-term antiretroviral therapy in people with HIV. A word on this clone: Its antigen is currently unknown.

This CDR3 contains 14 residues. V lost 3 bases, J lost 8 bases, and 16 bases lay in between. Germline V gene data show CDR1 as SGHNT and CDR2 as YENEEA. Version v3.0 of the immunoSEQ assay was performed at survey level. Generated by immunoSEQ multiplex PCR, the TCRdb table keeps only in-frame clones and is missing some. The sample gives tens of thousands of clones, roughly 85% of which show up once; less than 9.5% is in the top ten. Every specimen held between roughly 0.85-11 million cryopreserved PBMC. These were thawed and washed before DNA extraction. Study results and caveats: Relative to control repertoires, HIV repertoires exhibited narrower CDR3 length ranges. Repertoire dominance by clones expanded before ART was seen at all time points.

The clonotype was recovered from a woman aged 40 to 50 with HIV. The sample consisted of unsorted PBMCs, taken 4.1 years after starting antiretroviral therapy. The V gene is TRBV11-3, the J gene TRBJ1-2, with a weak D call TRBD1 (5 bases). Here the CDR3 reads CASSFSGAAPGYTF. The CDR3 DNA follows: TGTGCCAGCAGCTTTTCTGGGGCCGCACCCGGCTACACCTTC.